Below are 26 T cell receptor beta chains sequenced from a single sample in a study of blood T cell repertoires in COVID-19 (dated by TCRdb to 2018 to 2020). The library was built by means of the immunoSEQ multiplex PCR assay. TCRdb took this table from immuneACCESS and kept in-frame rearrangements with V and J called. Such tables lack part of the clones; where checked against another copy, unresolved V genes explain under half of the gap, and the rest is unexplained. The sample data list more than 60,000 clones, and under 95% of these were observed just once. Approximately 5% of the sample is in the top ten clones. The source material was peripheral blood. These receptors were collected from a human donor in a cohort sampled during active COVID-19.

Only one count was recorded for this clone. V gene TRBV25-1 combines with J gene TRBJ2-6; 9 nucleotides match TRBD1. CDR1 is MGHDK, CDR2 SYGVNS, per germline. The CDR3 is 18 residues long. The trim removed 5 bases at V and 3 bases at J, leaving 11 bases unmatched. CDR3 nucleotides: TGTGCCAGCAGTCAGGTACAGGGGGCGAGTGATGGGGCCAACGTCCTGACTTTC. Encoded protein: CASSQVQGASDGANVLTF.

CDR3 residues: CASSPGHGGTDTQYF. The CDR3 coding sequence is TGTGCCAGCAGCCCCGGTCACGGGGGCACAGATACGCAGTATTTT. The rearrangement uses TRBV5-6 and TRBJ2-3, with D perhaps matching TRBD2 (5 bases). Germline V gene sequence: CDR1 SGHDT, CDR2 YYEEEE. The germline V and J ends were trimmed by 4 bases and 1 base, with 13 bases remaining between them. This CDR3 spans 15 amino acids. The full variable domain, completed using reference TRBV5-6 and TRBJ2-3, is DAGVTQSPTHLIKTRGQQVTLRCSPKSGHDTVSWYQQALGQGPQFIFQYYEEEERQRGNFPDRFSGHQFPNYSSELNVNALLLGDSALYLCASSPGHGGTDTQYFGPGTRLTVL.

V gene TRBV6-5 combines with J gene TRBJ1-2, with D unclear. Germline V gene data show CDR1 as MNHEY and CDR2 as SVGAGI. The CDR3 totals 13 residues. V lost 7 bases and J lost 4, with 13 bases in between. CDR3 amino acids: CASNLGVSYGYTF. In DNA, the CDR3 is TGTGCCAGCAATCTCGGGGTGAGCTATGGCTACACCTTC.

The chain has TRBV3-1 (or the pseudogene TRBV3-2) and TRBJ2-7; D unresolved. The V gene's germline CDR1 is LGHDT and CDR2 YNNKEL (reference sequence). Trimming pared 1 base from V and 2 bases from J, leaving 9 bases between. This CDR3 region has 14 residues. The CDR3 nucleotides are TGTGCCAGCAGCCAAGCTCCCGAGACCTACGAGCAGTACTTC. Translation gives CASSQAPETYEQYF.

The chain combines TRBV19 with TRBJ1-3; D uncertain. V gave up 6 bases and J gave up 2 bases, with 14 bases separating them. Germline assignment: CDR1 LNHDA and CDR2 SQIVND (reference sequence). The CDR3 length is 15 residues. CDR3 bases: TGTGCCAGTAGCGTGCGTGTGGGAGCTGGAAACACCATATATTTT. Its translation: CASSVRVGAGNTIYF.

V gene TRBV6-5 combines with J gene TRBJ1-2; D is uncertain. CDR3 length: 14 amino acids. Germline V gives CDR1 MNHEY, CDR2 SVGAGI. With 6 bases removed from V and 7 bases from J, the gap between germline ends came to 18 bases. The CDR3 DNA reads TGTGCCAGCAGCTCCATACAGCCCTTCTCTGGCTACACCTTC. Translating gives CASSSIQPFSGYTF.

This chain uses TRBV6-5 with TRBJ2-7, with D maybe TRBD2 (6 bases). This CDR3 is 14 amino acids long. V was pared by 5 bases and J by 5 bases, with 16 bases between. Germline lookup yields CDR1 MNHEY and CDR2 SVGAGI. The chain's CDR3 is CASSLRGSQDEQYF. As DNA, the CDR3 is TGTGCCAGCAGTCTCCGGGGGTCGCAGGACGAGCAGTACTTC.

This chain's CDR3 is CASITDRGAFF. The CDR3 region has the DNA TGCGCCAGCATTACGGACAGGGGAGCTTTCTTT. The chain employs TRBV10-2 and TRBJ1-1, with 9 bases that match TRBD1. With V trimmed by 7 bases and J by 10 bases, 4 bases remained unmatched. The CDR3 spans 11 residues. The germline V gene encodes CDR1 WSHSY and CDR2 SAAADI.

This rearrangement joins TRBV20-1 to TRBJ1-1, with D perhaps TRBD1 (5 bases). This CDR3 is built from 14 residues. The V end was cut by 3 bases, the J end by 1 base, with 12 bases between. The germline V gene has CDR1 DFQATT and CDR2 SNEGSKA (reference sequence). The CDR3, as DNA: TGCAGTGCTAGTTCTGGGGCTAGGAACACTGAAGCTTTCTTT. Translating it yields CSASSGARNTEAFF.

The DNA of the CDR3 is TGTGCCACCAGCAGAGAAAGGACAGGGGGCTTTAATGAAAAACTGTTTTTT. It specifies CATSRERTGGFNEKLFF. This chain links TRBV15 with TRBJ1-4; TRBD1 matches at 11 bases. This CDR3 contains 17 residues. Unmatched junction bases numbered 4, after V lost 0 bases and J lost 4 bases. Germline V lookup: CDR1 LNHNV, CDR2 YYDKDF (reference sequence).

The chain recombines TRBV7-2 with TRBJ2-4; 8 nucleotides align to TRBD2. The CDR3 length is 16 residues. Germline CDR1 reads SGHTA; CDR2 reads FQGNSA. V lost 7 bases to trimming and J lost 10 bases; unmatched junction nucleotides: 18. CDR3 DNA: TGTGCCAGCACCTTTTCCCTTAGCGGGGCCTTAGGGATTCAGTACTTC. Residues: CASTFSLSGALGIQYF.

This clone was seen only a few times. V gene TRBV10-1 combines with J gene TRBJ2-7; D gene unclear. CDR1 and CDR2 (germline): WNHNN, SYGVQD (reference sequence). This CDR3 is 13 amino acids long. The V and J ends lost 0 bases and 6 bases respectively, with 9 bases between them. As DNA, the CDR3 is TGCGCCAGCAGTGAGTCAGGATGGGCCGAGCAGTACTTC. This codes for CASSESGWAEQYF.

The rearrangement links TRBV2 to TRBJ2-3; the match to TRBD2 covers 8 bases. The CDR3 is 15 residues long. V lost 4 bases, J lost 1 base, and 4 bases stayed unmatched. CDR1 and CDR2 (germline): SNHLY, FYNNEI. This chain's CDR3 is CASSAGSGGTDTQYF. The CDR3 DNA sequence: TGTGCCAGCAGTGCTGGTAGCGGGGGCACAGATACGCAGTATTTT.

The chain joins TRBV6-4 to TRBJ2-1; D is possibly TRBD1 (5 bases). The CDR3 extends over 15 amino acids. In germline, CDR1 is MRHNA, CDR2 SNTAGT. The ends were cut back, 6 bases at V and 6 bases at J, with 18 bases in the middle. CDR3 amino acids: CASSNQGGASNEQFF. The DNA for the CDR3 is TGTGCCAGCAGCAATCAGGGTGGGGCCAGCAATGAGCAGTTCTTC.

J is TRBJ1-4 and V is TRBV4-3, with 8 bases identical to TRBD1. The CDR3 is 15 residues long. Germline-derived CDR1 and CDR2 are LGHNA and YSLEER. Losses at the gene ends were 3 bases for V and 7 bases for J; bases not matched to a gene: 7. As DNA, the CDR3 is TGCGCCAGCAGCCACTTTCAGGGGGCAAGTGAAAAACTGTTTTTT. It encodes CASSHFQGASEKLFF.

This chain joins TRBV19 and TRBJ1-5; 7 nucleotides align to TRBD1. V was pared by 5 bases and J by 0 bases, with 7 bases of the junction left unmatched. CDR3 size: 16 residues. Germline V lookup: CDR1 LNHDA, CDR2 SQIVND (reference sequence). The CDR3 nucleotides read TGTGCCAGTAGTCCCCCGGGACAGTTTAGCAATCAGCCCCAGCATTTT. As protein: CASSPPGQFSNQPQHF.

This clone was recorded once. The CDR3 spells CASRTDRGTDTQYF. The CDR3, as DNA: TGTGCCAGCAGGACTGACAGGGGCACAGATACGCAGTATTTT. This chain links TRBV7-8 with TRBJ2-3, with 7 nucleotides matching TRBD1. V shed 6 bases and J 1 base; nucleotides not matched to a gene: 4. This CDR3 region has 14 residues. Germline loops: CDR1 SGHVS, CDR2 FQNEAQ. The whole variable domain, remainder taken from reference TRBV7-8 and TRBJ2-3, is GAGVSQSPRYKVAKRGQDVALRCDPISGHVSLFWYQQALGQGPEFLTYFQNEAQLDKSGLPSDRFFAERPEGSVSTLKIQRTQQEDSAVYLCASRTDRGTDTQYFGPGTRLTVL.

The rearrangement uses TRBV2 and TRBJ1-3, with D possibly matching TRBD1 (5 bases). The V end lost 1 base, the J end lost 7 bases, and 8 bases lay between the germline ends. The CDR3 runs to 13 residues. Germline V gene data show CDR1 as SNHLY and CDR2 as FYNNEI. CDR3 DNA sequence: TGTGCCAGCAGTGAAGAGAAGGGGAACACCATATATTTT. It encodes CASSEEKGNTIYF.

The rearrangement links TRBV27 to TRBJ2-3; 8 nucleotides agree with TRBD1. This CDR3 is built from 18 residues. The J segment lost 0 bases and the V segment lost 2 bases, leaving 10 bases of the junction unmatched. Per germline, CDR1 MNHEY and CDR2 SMNVEV (reference sequence). The CDR3 DNA sequence: TGTGCCAGCAGTTTAGCCCCCCCCGGGACAGGAAGCACAGATACGCAGTATTTT. It translates to CASSLAPPGTGSTDTQYF.

The chain has TRBV6-6 and TRBJ2-3; TRBD2 matches at 14 bases. This CDR3 comprises 20 residues. V dropped 5 bases and J dropped 0; count of bases not matched to a gene: 13. Germline CDR1 is MNHNY and CDR2 is SVGAGI (reference sequence). DNA of the CDR3: TGTGCCAGCAGTCGATGGGTAGGGACTAGCGGGGGTTCTAGCACAGATACGCAGTATTTT. Its translation: CASSRWVGTSGGSSTDTQYF.

The chain recombines TRBV20-1 with TRBJ1-1, with D uncertain. The CDR3 loop spans 11 amino acids. From germline, CDR1 is DFQATT and CDR2 SNEGSKA (reference sequence). Trimming left V 6 bases short and J 1 base short, with 6 bases between. The CDR3 coding sequence is TGCAGTGCAGCGCGGAACACTGAAGCTTTCTTT. This codes for CSAARNTEAFF.

V and J are TRBV7-9 and TRBJ2-2, with 8 positions matching TRBD2. The trim removed 7 bases at V and 3 bases at J, leaving 7 bases unmatched. CDR3 size: 15 residues. Germline V lookup: CDR1 SEHNR, CDR2 FQNEAQ (reference sequence). DNA for the CDR3: TGTGCCAGCACCCTGGGTAGCGGGGACACCGGGGAGCTGTTTTTT. It specifies CASTLGSGDTGELFF.

The chain joins TRBV10-1 to TRBJ1-5; D gene ambiguous. CDR1 and CDR2 from the germline V gene are WNHNN and SYGVQD (reference sequence). The V and J ends lost 0 bases and 10 bases respectively, with 28 bases between them. The CDR3 runs 19 residues. The CDR3: CASSESKEWVVRVRSPQHF. CDR3 bases: TGCGCCAGCAGTGAGTCGAAGGAGTGGGTGGTTAGAGTCCGATCACCCCAGCATTTT.

The chain uses TRBV14 and TRBJ2-1; 9 nucleotides agree with TRBD2. V lost 4 bases and J lost 7; bases outside the gene matches: 5. The germline CDR1 and CDR2 sequences are SGHDN and FVKESK. The CDR3 is 14 amino acids. The CDR3 protein is CASSPSSGGNEQFF. CDR3 nucleotide sequence: TGTGCCAGCAGCCCCAGTAGCGGGGGAAATGAGCAGTTCTTC.

The chain is built from TRBV7-9 and TRBJ1-1; possibly TRBD1 for D (6 bases). The germline gives CDR1 SEHNR, CDR2 FQNEAQ (reference sequence). The length of the CDR3 is 15 residues. V was cut by 3 bases and J by 5 bases, with 16 bases left in between. The CDR3 bases are TGTGCCAGCAGCTTCGAGACAGGCCTCAGGACTGAAGCTTTCTTT. It encodes CASSFETGLRTEAFF.

The V and J genes are TRBV12-5 and TRBJ1-5; D is uncertain. The CDR3 runs 16 residues. With 6 bases removed from V and 0 bases from J, the gap between germline ends came to 15 bases. Per the germline V gene, CDR1 is LGHNT and CDR2 is FRNRAP. The CDR3 loop reads CASGPRQAYSNQPQHF. The CDR3, as DNA: TGTGCTAGTGGCCCAAGACAAGCATATAGCAATCAGCCCCAGCATTTT.